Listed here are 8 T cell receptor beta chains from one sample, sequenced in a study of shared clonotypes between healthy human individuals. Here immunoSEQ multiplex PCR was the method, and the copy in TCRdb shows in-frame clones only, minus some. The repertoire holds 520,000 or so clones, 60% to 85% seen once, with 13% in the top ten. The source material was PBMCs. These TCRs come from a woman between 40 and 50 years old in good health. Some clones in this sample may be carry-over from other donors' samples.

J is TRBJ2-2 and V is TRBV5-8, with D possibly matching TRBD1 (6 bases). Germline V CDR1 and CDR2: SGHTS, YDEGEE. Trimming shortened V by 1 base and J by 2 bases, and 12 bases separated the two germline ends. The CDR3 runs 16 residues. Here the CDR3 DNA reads TGTGCCAGCAGCTTGCTCGGGACAATAAACACCGGGGAGCTGTTTTTT. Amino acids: CASSLLGTINTGELFF.

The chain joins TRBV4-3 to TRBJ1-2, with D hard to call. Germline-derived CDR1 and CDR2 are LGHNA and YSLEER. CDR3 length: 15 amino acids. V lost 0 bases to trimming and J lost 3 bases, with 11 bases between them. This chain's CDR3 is CASSQDRGFYYGYTF. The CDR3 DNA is TGCGCCAGCAGCCAAGATAGAGGGTTCTACTATGGCTACACCTTC.

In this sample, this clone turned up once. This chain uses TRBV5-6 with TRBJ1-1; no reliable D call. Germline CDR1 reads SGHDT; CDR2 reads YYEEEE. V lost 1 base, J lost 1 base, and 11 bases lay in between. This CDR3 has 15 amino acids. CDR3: CASSLYVRRNTEAFF. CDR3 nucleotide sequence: TGTGCCAGCAGCTTGTATGTCAGAAGGAACACTGAAGCTTTCTTT.

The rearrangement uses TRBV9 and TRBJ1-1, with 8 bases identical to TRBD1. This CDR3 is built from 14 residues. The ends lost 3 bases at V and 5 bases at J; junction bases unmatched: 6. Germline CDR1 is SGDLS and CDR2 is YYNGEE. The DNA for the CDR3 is TGTGCCAGCAGCGGAAGGACAGGGCGGACTGAAGCTTTCTTT. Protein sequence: CASSGRTGRTEAFF. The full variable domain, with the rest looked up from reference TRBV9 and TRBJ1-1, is DSGVTQTPKHLITATGQRVTLRCSPRSGDLSVYWYQQSLDQGLQFLIQYYNGEERAKGNILERFSAQQFPDLHSELNLSSLELGDSALYFCASSGRTGRTEAFFGQGTRLTVV.

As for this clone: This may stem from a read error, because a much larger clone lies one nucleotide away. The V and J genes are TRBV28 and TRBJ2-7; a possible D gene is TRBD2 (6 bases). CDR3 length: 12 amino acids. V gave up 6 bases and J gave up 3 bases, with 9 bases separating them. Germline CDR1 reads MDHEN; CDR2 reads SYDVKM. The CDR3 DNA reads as TGTGCCAGCAGGGGGGGACTCTACGAGCAGTACTTC. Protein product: CASRGGLYEQYF.

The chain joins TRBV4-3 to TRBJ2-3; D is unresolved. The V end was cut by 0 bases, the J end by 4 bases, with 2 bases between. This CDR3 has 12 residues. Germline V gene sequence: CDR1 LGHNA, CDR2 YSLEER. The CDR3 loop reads CASSQESDTQYF. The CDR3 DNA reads TGCGCCAGCAGCCAAGAGTCAGATACGCAGTATTTT.

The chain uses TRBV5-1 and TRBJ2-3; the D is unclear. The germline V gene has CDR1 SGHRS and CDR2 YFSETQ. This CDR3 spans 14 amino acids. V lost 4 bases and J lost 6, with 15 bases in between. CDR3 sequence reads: CASSQSLSGDTQYF. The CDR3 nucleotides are TGCGCCAGCAGCCAAAGCCTCTCCGGCGATACGCAGTATTTT.

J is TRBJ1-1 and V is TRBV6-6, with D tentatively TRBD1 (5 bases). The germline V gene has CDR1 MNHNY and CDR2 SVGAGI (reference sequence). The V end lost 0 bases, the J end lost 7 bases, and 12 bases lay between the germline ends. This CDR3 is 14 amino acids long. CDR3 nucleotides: TGTGCCAGCAGTTACTCGCAGGGATCGGTTGAAGCTTTCTTT. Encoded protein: CASSYSQGSVEAFF.